This TCR beta chain is drawn from a study of blood T cell repertoires in COVID-19. Study-wide context: From the United States, Italy and Spain came samples of acute and convalescent COVID-19. T cells, B-cell-depleted T cells, or PBMCs provided the cDNA or gDNA that served as material.

Per the authors' pipeline: It was from reference gene primer amplification that nucleated cell counts were estimated. Method: immunoSEQ multiplex PCR; TCRdb's copy keeps in-frame clones and lacks some. The DNA was the basis for D and trimming; V, J and clone size are from that table. The repertoire consists of 250,000 to 300,000 clones, with around 90% occurring once and the leading ten covering about 1%. The CDR3 has 13 amino acids. Germline CDR1 reads SGHDN; CDR2 reads FVKESK. Trimming removed 1 base at V and 3 bases at J, with 6 bases between. This clone was picked up a small number of times. The receptor comes from a woman younger than 45 who had recovered from COVID-19. The chain joins TRBV14 to TRBJ1-2; D is uncertain. Sequencing used PBMCs or T cells enriched from blood (not recorded which). The CDR3 region has the DNA TGTGCCAGCAGCCAAGGGAGTCACTATGGCTACACCTTC. It translates to CASSQGSHYGYTF.